The 14 T cell receptor beta chains in this list originate from one sample, sequenced in a study of blood T cell repertoires in COVID-19. Repertoires were generated with immunoSEQ multiplex PCR, while TCRdb's copy carries only in-frame clones and drops some. The table lists fewer than 200,000 clones, around 82% of them singletons. Material for sequencing was peripheral blood. The receptors were gathered from a man between 60 and 75 years old who had recovered from COVID-19.

This clone was seen more than once but under ten times. The chain recombines TRBV5-1 with TRBJ2-5; D remains unclear. This CDR3 contains 12 residues. V shed 4 bases and J shed 1 base, with 5 bases lying between them. The germline V gene encodes CDR1 SGHRS and CDR2 YFSETQ. CDR3 bases: TGCGCCAGCAGCGAACTCCAAGAGACCCAGTACTTC. It encodes CASSELQETQYF.

V and J are TRBV9 and TRBJ2-1, with TRBD2 matching over 9 bases. The V and J ends lost 0 bases and 1 base, in that order; junction bases with no gene match: 2. The germline CDR1 and CDR2 sequences are SGDLS and YYNGEE. The CDR3 is 16 residues long. CDR3 loop: CASSVVAGGSYNEQFF. The CDR3 DNA reads TGTGCCAGCAGCGTAGTGGCGGGGGGGTCCTACAATGAGCAGTTCTTC.

This chain links TRBV6-5 with TRBJ1-5, with TRBD1 identical over 7 bases. The J segment lost 6 bases and the V segment lost 6 bases, leaving 8 bases of the junction unmatched. CDR1 and CDR2 from the germline V gene are MNHEY and SVGAGI. This CDR3 is 14 amino acids long. CDR3: CASRPDREVQPQHF. The CDR3 bases are TGTGCCAGCAGGCCCGACAGGGAAGTTCAGCCCCAGCATTTT.

This clone occurred once. This sequence joins TRBV19 and TRBJ1-4; 7 nucleotides align to TRBD1. The CDR3 has 14 residues. V shed 8 bases, J shed 11 bases, and the junction held 14 bases outside the gene matches. CDR1 LNHDA and CDR2 SQIVND come from the germline V gene (reference sequence). This chain's CDR3 is CASGWGQRVTKLFF. Here the CDR3 DNA reads TGTGCCAGTGGCTGGGGACAGAGGGTTACGAAACTGTTTTTT.

The V call is TRBV27, the J call TRBJ1-4; D unresolved. CDR3 size: 14 residues. CDR1 is MNHEY and CDR2 is SMNVEV in the germline V gene (reference sequence). The germline V and J ends were trimmed by 4 bases and 5 bases, with 11 bases remaining between them. CDR3 loop: CASSSGWGNEKLFF. CDR3 in DNA: TGTGCCAGCAGTTCGGGGTGGGGAAATGAAAAACTGTTTTTT.

The gene calls are TRBV19 and TRBJ1-2; D is perhaps TRBD1 (5 bases). The germline V gene has CDR1 LNHDA and CDR2 SQIVND (reference sequence). The CDR3 totals 14 residues. Trimming pared 7 bases from V and 4 bases from J, leaving 16 bases between. CDR3 protein: CASMGRAVLYGYTF. CDR3 in DNA: TGTGCCAGTATGGGCAGGGCGGTTCTCTATGGCTACACCTTC.

The rearrangement joins TRBV7-3 to TRBJ2-2; tentatively, D is TRBD1 (5 bases). The CDR3 runs to 14 residues. V was cut by 2 bases and J by 5 bases, with 9 bases left in between. In germline, CDR1 is SGHTA, CDR2 FQGTGA. In nucleotides, the CDR3 is TGTGCCAGCAGCTTAGGGGCAGGGACCGGGGAGCTGTTTTTT. Protein: CASSLGAGTGELFF.

This chain joins TRBV24-1 and TRBJ1-4; 7 nucleotides agree with TRBD1. This CDR3 region has 12 residues. Germline V gene lookup returns CDR1 KGHDR and CDR2 SFDVKD. V lost 11 bases and J lost 1; bases outside the gene matches: 0. The CDR3 region has the DNA TGTGCCAGACAGGGAACTAATGAAAAACTGTTTTTT. This encodes CARQGTNEKLFF.

This clone appeared once. This chain links TRBV2 with TRBJ2-2; D is ambiguous. There are 14 residues in the CDR3. Germline CDR1 and CDR2: SNHLY and FYNNEI. V was shortened by 7 bases and J by 8 bases, with 17 bases between the two germline ends. The CDR3 coding sequence is TGTGCCAGCAAGACTTCGCCGGCCCCGGGGGAGCTGTTTTTT. It encodes CASKTSPAPGELFF.

The sample holds a few counts of this clone. This chain links TRBV10-3 with TRBJ2-6; tentatively, D is TRBD1 (6 bases). Germline V gene data show CDR1 as ENHRY and CDR2 as SYGVKD. CDR3 length: 15 residues. V lost 10 bases and J 0 bases, leaving 13 bases between the germline ends. CDR3 sequence reads: CATEQGTSGANVLTF. The CDR3 coding sequence is TGTGCCACCGAACAGGGTACCTCTGGGGCCAACGTCCTGACTTTC.

The V call is TRBV18, the J call TRBJ2-3, with TRBD2 matching 7 bases. The ends lost 4 bases at V and 6 bases at J; junction bases unmatched: 10. CDR3 length: 15 amino acids. Germline loops: CDR1 KGHSH, CDR2 LQKENI. CDR3 amino acids: CASSQTGTTADTQYF. CDR3 DNA: TGTGCCAGCTCACAAACCGGGACTACGGCTGATACGCAGTATTTT.

The genes are TRBV5-1 and TRBJ2-7; the D is unclear. CDR3 length equals 12 residues. Germline V gene lookup returns CDR1 SGHRS and CDR2 YFSETQ. The V and J ends lost 4 bases and 4 bases respectively, with 9 bases between them. CDR3: CASSPGYYEQYF. Here the CDR3 DNA reads TGCGCCAGCAGCCCAGGATATTACGAGCAGTACTTC. Full variable domain (outside the CDR3, taken from reference TRBV5-1 and TRBJ2-7): KAGVTQTPRYLIKTRGQQVTLSCSPISGHRSVSWYQQTPGQGLQFLFEYFSETQRNKGNFPGRFSGRQFSNSRSEMNVSTLELGDSALYLCASSPGYYEQYFGPGTRLTVT.

This chain connects TRBV7-3 to TRBJ2-7; 8 bases match TRBD2. From germline, CDR1 is SGHTA and CDR2 FQGTGA. CDR3 length equals 15 residues. V gave up 2 bases and J gave up 2 bases; unmatched junction bases: 5. The chain's CDR3 is CASSLSPGGPYEQYF. The CDR3 DNA reads as TGTGCCAGCAGCTTATCCCCGGGGGGGCCCTACGAGCAGTACTTC.

To note about this clone: The same CDR3 also results from other DNA sequences found in this sample. The genes are TRBV9 and TRBJ2-7, with TRBD2 matching over 8 bases. With 2 bases clipped from V and 1 base from J, the junction kept 5 bases outside the gene matches. This CDR3 spans 15 amino acids. Germline assignment: CDR1 SGDLS and CDR2 YYNGEE. CDR3 DNA: TGTGCCAGCAGCGTTGCAGCGGGAGAGTCCTACGAGCAGTACTTC. Its translation: CASSVAAGESYEQYF.